Given below is one T cell receptor beta chain in context. V lost 3 bases to trimming and J lost 5 bases, with 14 bases between them. CDR3 length: 14 residues. CDR1 SGHRS and CDR2 YFSETQ come from the germline V gene. The method was immunoSEQ multiplex PCR; TCRdb's version includes in-frame clones alone and lacks a portion of them. The top ten clones hold around 2.6% of a sample with under 250,000 clones, roughly 83% of them seen once. This sample is part of a study of blood T cell repertoires in COVID-19. The sample taken for sequencing was peripheral blood. This sequence originates from a woman in her 70s with active or convalescent COVID-19. J is TRBJ2-5 and V is TRBV5-1, with D maybe TRBD2 (6 bases). In nucleotides, the CDR3 is TGCGCCAGCAGCTCGGCTACGGAGGGGGAGACCCAGTACTTC. It translates to CASSSATEGETQYF.